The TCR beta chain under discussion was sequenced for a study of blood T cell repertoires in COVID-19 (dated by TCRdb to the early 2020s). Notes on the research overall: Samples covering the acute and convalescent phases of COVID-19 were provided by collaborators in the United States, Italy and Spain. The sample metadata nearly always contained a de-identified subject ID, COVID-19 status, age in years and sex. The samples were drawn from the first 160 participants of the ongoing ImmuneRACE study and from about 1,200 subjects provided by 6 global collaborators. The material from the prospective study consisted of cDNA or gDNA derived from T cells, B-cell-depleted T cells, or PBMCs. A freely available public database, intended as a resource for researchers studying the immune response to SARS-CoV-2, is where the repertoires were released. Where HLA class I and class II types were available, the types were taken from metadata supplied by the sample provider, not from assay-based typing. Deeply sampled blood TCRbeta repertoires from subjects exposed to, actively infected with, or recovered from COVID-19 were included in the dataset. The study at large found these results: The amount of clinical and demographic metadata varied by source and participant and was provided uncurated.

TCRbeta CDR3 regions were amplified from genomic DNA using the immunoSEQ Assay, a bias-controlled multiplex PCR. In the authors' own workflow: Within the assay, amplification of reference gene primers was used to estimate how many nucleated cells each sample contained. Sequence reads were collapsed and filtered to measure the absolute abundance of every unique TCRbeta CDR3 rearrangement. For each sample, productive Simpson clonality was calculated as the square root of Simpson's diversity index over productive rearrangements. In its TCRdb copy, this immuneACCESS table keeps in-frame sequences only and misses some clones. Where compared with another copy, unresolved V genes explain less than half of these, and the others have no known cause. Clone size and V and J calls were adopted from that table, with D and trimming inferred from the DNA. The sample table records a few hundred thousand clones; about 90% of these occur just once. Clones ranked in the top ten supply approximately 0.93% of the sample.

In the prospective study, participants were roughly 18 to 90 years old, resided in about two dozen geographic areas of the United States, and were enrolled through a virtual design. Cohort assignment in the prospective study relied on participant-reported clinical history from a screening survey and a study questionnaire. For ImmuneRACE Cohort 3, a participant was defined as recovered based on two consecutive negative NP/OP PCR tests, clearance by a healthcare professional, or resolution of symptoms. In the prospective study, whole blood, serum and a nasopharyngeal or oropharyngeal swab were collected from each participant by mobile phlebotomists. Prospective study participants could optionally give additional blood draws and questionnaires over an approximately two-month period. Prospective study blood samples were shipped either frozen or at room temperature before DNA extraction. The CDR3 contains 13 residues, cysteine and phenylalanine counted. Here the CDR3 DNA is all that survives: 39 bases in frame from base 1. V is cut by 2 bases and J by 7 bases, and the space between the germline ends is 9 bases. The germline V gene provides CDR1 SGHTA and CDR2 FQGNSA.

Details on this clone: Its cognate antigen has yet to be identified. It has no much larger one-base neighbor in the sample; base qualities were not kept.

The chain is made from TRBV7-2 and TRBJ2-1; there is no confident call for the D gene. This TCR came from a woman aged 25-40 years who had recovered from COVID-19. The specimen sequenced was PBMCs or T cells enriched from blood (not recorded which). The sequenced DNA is TGTGCCAGCAGCTTACTACAGCCTAATGAGCAGTTCTTC. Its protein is CASSLLQPNEQFF. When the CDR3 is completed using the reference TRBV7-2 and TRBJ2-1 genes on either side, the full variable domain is GAGVSQSPSNKVTEKGKDVELRCDPISGHTALYWYRQSLGQGLEFLIYFQGNSAPDKSGLPSDRFSAERTGGSVSTLTIQRTQQEDSAVYLCASSLLQPNEQFFGPGTRLTVL.